The sequence of this T cell receptor beta chain was determined in a study of regulatory T cells in long-lasting Graves disease (TCRdb year 2021). For the wider study: Persistent Graves' disease was defined as antithyroid drug treatment for over 5 years with persistently positive TSH receptor autoantibodies. In the clinical cohort, patients with persistent Graves' disease had used antithyroid drugs for an average of roughly ten years. TCR sequencing covered some 13 persistent and 20 newly diagnosed Graves' disease patients, some 33 samples in total. This study used TCR sequencing and RNA sequencing of peripheral blood to compare persistent Graves' disease patients against newly diagnosed Graves' disease patients. The study took place in China and was registered as a clinical trial. On the study overall, not on this receptor specifically: Persistent Graves' disease patients showed lower TCR Shannon entropy and fewer highly expanded clones than newly diagnosed patients, suggesting clonal expansion. Preferential use of TRBV28, TRBJ1-2 and TRBJ2-5 was observed in persistent disease, whereas TRBV20-1 and TRBJ2-1 were favored in newly diagnosed disease. Only peripheral blood was studied, because thyroid tissue, the primary lesion, was inaccessible. More public clonotypes were shared among persistent patients (fewer than 3,000) than among newly diagnosed patients (just under 1,000). Sequencing and analysis were limited to the TCR beta chain. The authors noted that the small sample size was a limitation that may lower accuracy.

Libraries came from multiplex PCR. Sequencing was performed on an Illumina HiSeq 4000. TCR beta libraries were built with iRepertoire HTBI primers and Arm-PCR amplification of CDR3 regions. PCR products were gel purified before sequencing. In the paper's pipeline: Across samples, fewer than 70 TRBV and around 15 TRBJ segments were identified and used for gene usage analysis of CDR3 amino acid clonotypes. Filtered high-quality paired reads were merged into contigs using COPE and FqMerger. Contigs were aligned with BLAST to IMGT TRBV, TRBD and TRBJ reference genes, and CDR3 was defined per IMGT. Highly expanded clones were defined as clonotypes with a frequency above 0.1%. Repertoire diversity was measured by Shannon entropy, and V-J evenness by the Gini coefficient. Public clonotypes were defined as clonotypes shared by more than one individual. TCRdb's own reprocessing of the public reads used fastp at Q25 and MiXCR and kept productive beta chains. For every CDR3 protein sequence, its rows merge into one entry that carries the most common genes and DNA. TCRdb's processing, not the study's, gives the V and J calls here. This sample lists 600,000 to 800,000 distinct CDR3 sequences; approximately 29% were detected once. The biggest ten clones account for under 50% of the sample.

The CDR3 holds 15 amino acids from the cysteine to the phenylalanine. Of all the DNA, just the CDR3 is kept, 45 bases in frame from base 1. The junction carries 16 bases between V and J, which are trimmed by 4 bases and 1 base respectively. The germline V gene (reference sequence) sets CDR1 to DFQATT and CDR2 to SNEGSKA. The sample's time point label, in plain terms: persistent/refractory GD, antithyroid drugs over 5 years with positive TRAb. For both TCR sequencing and RNA sequencing, RNA was extracted from PBMCs using TRIzol. The diagnosis of Graves' disease followed American Thyroid Association guidelines. The patients came from an endocrinology department in Xi'an, China. Each patient gave 9 to 10 milliliters of peripheral blood, collected in an EDTA anticoagulant tube. Ficoll Paque Plus density gradient separation was used to isolate PBMCs, and no additional T cell sorting was done. An Agilent 2100 Bioanalyzer and agarose gel were used to check RNA quality, and a NanoDrop 2000 was used to measure RNA concentration.

To note about this clonotype: Its antigen target is currently unknown. Per-nucleotide qualities are absent, and no much larger clonotype sits a single base away.

In this chain, TRBV20-1 is recombined with TRBJ2-5; the D gene is possibly TRBD1, with 6 bases matching. The source is a female donor with Graves disease. Sample: peripheral blood mononuclear cells (PBMCs), taken when the disease was refractory, from a patient treated with antithyroid drugs. In nucleotides, the sequence is TGCAGTGCTACCCCCGTGACAGGAGGCCAAGAGACCCAGTACTTC. This gives the protein CSATPVTGGQETQYF.